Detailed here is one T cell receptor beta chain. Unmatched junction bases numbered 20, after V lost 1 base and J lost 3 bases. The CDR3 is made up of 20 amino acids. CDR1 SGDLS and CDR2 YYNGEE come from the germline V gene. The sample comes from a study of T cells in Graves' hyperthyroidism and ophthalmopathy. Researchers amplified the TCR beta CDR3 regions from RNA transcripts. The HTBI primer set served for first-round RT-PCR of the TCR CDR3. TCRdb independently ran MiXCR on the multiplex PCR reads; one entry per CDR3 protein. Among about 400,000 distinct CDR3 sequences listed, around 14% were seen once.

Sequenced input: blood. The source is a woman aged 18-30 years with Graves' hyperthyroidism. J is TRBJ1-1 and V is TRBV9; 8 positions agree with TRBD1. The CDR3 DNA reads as TGTGCCAGCAGCGTAAAGGGCGGCCCCTGGACAGGGCATAGGGACACTGAAGCTTTCTTT. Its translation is CASSVKGGPWTGHRDTEAFF.